A selection of T cell receptor beta chains follows, all from one sample in a study of cytomegalovirus exposure and HLA in healthy donors. Assay used: immunoSEQ multiplex PCR; TCRdb lists only in-frame clones, some missing. The table has about 96,000 clones, approximately 72% seen once. Sequencing input: PBMCs. Receptors were obtained from a female donor in good health and CMV-seropositive. CDR3s include the opening cysteine and the closing phenylalanine or tryptophan. D genes are given only for firm matches. Only part of the rows carry a size: once, few, many, or a class if the clone is expanded.

few | TRBJ1-5 | TRBD1 | 13 | TRBV19 | TGTGCCAGTAGTCCCGACAGGGTTCAGCCCCAGCATTTT | CASSPDRVQPQHF
once | TRBJ1-5 | TRBD1 | 14 | TRBV5-1 | TGCGCCAGCAGCCTCACAGGGGGCGGTCAGCCCCAGCATTTT | CASSLTGGGQPQHF
NA | TRBJ1-1 | TRBD1 | 14 | TRBV9 | TGTGCCAGCAGAGGGACAGGAGGGAACACTGAAGCTTTCTTT | CASRGTGGNTEAFF
NA | TRBJ1-4 | TRBD1 | 14 | TRBV7-9 | TGTGCCAGCAGCCCCCGGACAGGGGGTGAAAAACTGTTTTTT | CASSPRTGGEKLFF
NA | TRBJ2-2 | TRBD2 | 15 | TRBV25-1 | TGTGCCAGCAGTGCGAGCGGGAGGGCCACCGGGGAGCTGTTTTTT | CASSASGRATGELFF
NA | TRBJ1-6 | NA | 17 | TRBV28 | TGTGCCAGCAGCTCCGGACTTTCTTTTCAGACGGGTTCACCCCTCCACTTT | CASSSGLSFQTGSPLHF
NA | TRBJ1-1 | TRBD1 | 13 | TRBV7-2 | TGTGCCAGCAGCTTTGACAGGGGTACTGAAGCTTTCTTT | CASSFDRGTEAFF
NA | TRBJ1-2 | NA | 10 | TRBV29-1 | TGCAGCGTAGCTACCTCCGGGACTACCTTC | CSVATSGTTF
NA | TRBJ2-7 | NA | 12 | TRBV5-1 | TGCGCCAGCAGCTTCTCCGCCTACGAGCAGTACTTC | CASSFSAYEQYF
few | TRBJ2-2 | NA | 13 | TRBV10-3 | TGTGCCATCAGTGTTACGGACACCGGGGAGCTGTTTTTT | CAISVTDTGELFF
NA | TRBJ1-1 | NA | 13 | TRBV7-2 | TGTGCCAGCACTCCCGACGTGGGGCTCGAAGCTTTCTTT | CASTPDVGLEAFF
NA | TRBJ2-3 | NA | 16 | TRBV5-6 | TGTGCCAGCAGCACATACAGGGAAGCTATGACAGATACGCAATATTTT | CASSTYREAMTDTQYF
NA | TRBJ2-7 | TRBD1 | 11 | TRBV30 | TGTGCCTGGACAGGGGGCGCCGAGCAGTACTTC | CAWTGGAEQYF
NA | TRBJ1-1 | NA | 14 | TRBV29-1 | TGCAGCGTTGAAGTTCAGGGTATGAACACTGAAGCTTTCTTT | CSVEVQGMNTEAFF
NA | TRBJ2-7 | TRBD1 | 14 | TRBV11-1 | TGTGCCAGCAGCTCCGTTGATACAGGGGGCGAGCAGTACTTC | CASSSVDTGGEQYF
NA | TRBJ2-1 | TRBD1 | 12 | TRBV25-1 | TGTGCCAGCAGGGGCGACAGGGCTGAGCAGTTCTTC | CASRGDRAEQFF
NA | TRBJ2-5 | NA | 15 | TRBV5-1 | TGCGCCAGCAGCTTGGCCCCCACCTCAGAAGAGACCCAGTACTTC | CASSLAPTSEETQYF
NA | TRBJ1-1 | TRBD1 | 15 | TRBV15 | TGTGCCACCAGCTGGGACAGGGGGATGAACACTGAAGCTTTCTTT | CATSWDRGMNTEAFF
NA | TRBJ2-5 | TRBD2 | 16 | TRBV6-5 | TGTGCCAGCAGTTACACCTTAGCGGGGGGGCCTGAGACCCAGTACTTC | CASSYTLAGGPETQYF